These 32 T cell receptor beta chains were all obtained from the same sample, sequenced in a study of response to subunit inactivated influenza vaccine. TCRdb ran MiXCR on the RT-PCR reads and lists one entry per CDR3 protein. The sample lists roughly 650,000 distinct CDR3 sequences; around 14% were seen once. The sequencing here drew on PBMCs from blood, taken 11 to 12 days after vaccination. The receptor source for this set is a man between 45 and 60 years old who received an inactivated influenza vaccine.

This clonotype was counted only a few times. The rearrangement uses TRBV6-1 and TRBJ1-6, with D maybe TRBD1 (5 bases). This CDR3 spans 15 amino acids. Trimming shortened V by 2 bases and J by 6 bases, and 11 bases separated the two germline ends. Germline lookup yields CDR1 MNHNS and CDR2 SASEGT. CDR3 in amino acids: CASSEIGASNSPLHF. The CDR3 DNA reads TGTGCCAGCAGTGAAATCGGGGCCTCTAATTCACCCCTCCACTTT.

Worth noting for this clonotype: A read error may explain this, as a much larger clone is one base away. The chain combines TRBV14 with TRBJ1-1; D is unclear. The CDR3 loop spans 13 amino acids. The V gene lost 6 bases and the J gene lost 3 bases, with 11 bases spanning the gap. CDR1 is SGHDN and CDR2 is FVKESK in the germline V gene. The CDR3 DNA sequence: TGTGCCAGCAGTATCAGACGGGACACTGAAGCTTTCTTT. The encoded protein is CASSIRRDTEAFF.

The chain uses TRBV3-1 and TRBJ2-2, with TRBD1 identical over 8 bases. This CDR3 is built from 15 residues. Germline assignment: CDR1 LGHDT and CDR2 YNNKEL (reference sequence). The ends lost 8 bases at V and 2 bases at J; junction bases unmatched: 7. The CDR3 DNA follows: TGTGCCAGCCGAAGAGCAGGGGGCAACACCGGGGAGCTGTTTTTT. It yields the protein CASRRAGGNTGELFF.

The CDR3 region is CASSLSRTSTDTQYF. The CDR3 bases are TGCGCCAGCAGCTTGTCCAGAACTAGCACAGATACGCAGTATTTT. This sequence joins TRBV5-1 and TRBJ2-3; no firm D call. CDR3 length: 15 residues. CDR1 is SGHRS, CDR2 YFSETQ, per germline. The V and J ends lost 1 base and 0 bases respectively, with 9 bases between them.

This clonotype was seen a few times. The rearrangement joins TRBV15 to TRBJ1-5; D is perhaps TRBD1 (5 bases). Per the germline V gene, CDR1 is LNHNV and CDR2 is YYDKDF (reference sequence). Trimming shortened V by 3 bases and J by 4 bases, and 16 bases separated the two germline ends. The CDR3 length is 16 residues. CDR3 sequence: CATSSRFDSFNQPQHF. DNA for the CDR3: TGTGCCACCAGCAGTAGATTTGACAGTTTTAATCAGCCCCAGCATTTT.

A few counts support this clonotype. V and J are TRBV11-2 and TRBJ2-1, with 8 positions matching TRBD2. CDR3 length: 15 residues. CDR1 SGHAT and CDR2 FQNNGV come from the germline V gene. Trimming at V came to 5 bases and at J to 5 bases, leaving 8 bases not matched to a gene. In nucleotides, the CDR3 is TGTGCCAGCAGCCAAGCCGGGACTAGGAACAATGAGCAGTTCTTC. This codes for CASSQAGTRNNEQFF.

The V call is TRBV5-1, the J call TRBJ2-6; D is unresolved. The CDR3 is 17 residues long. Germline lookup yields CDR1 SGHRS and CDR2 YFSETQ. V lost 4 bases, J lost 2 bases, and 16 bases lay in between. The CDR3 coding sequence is TGCGCCAGCAGCCGTCAAGTCCTAGGGCCTGGGGCCAACGTCCTGACTTTC. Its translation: CASSRQVLGPGANVLTF.

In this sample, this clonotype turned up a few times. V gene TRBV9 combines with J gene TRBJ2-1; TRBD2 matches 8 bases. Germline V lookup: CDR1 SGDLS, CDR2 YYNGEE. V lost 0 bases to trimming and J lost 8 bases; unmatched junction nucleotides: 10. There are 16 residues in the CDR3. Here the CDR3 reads CASSVDVGGAGDEQFF. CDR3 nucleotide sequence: TGTGCCAGCAGCGTAGATGTCGGGGGGGCTGGGGATGAGCAGTTCTTC.

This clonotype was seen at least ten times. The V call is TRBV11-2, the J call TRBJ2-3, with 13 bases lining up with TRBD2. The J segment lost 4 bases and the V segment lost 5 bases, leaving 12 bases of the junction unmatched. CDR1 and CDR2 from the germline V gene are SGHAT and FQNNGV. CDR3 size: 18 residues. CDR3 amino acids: CASSRGTSGIGLADTQYF. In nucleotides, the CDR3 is TGTGCCAGCAGCAGGGGGACTAGCGGGATAGGACTCGCAGATACGCAGTATTTT.

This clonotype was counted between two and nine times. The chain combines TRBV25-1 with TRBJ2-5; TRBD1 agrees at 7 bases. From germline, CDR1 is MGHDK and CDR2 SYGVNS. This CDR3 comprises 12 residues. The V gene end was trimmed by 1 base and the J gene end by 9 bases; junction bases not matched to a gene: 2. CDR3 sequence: CASSESTGAQYF. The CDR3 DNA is TGTGCCAGCAGTGAATCCACAGGGGCCCAGTACTTC. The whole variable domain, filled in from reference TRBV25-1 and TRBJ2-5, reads EADIYQTPRYLVIGTGKKITLECSQTMGHDKMYWYQQDPGMELHLIHYSYGVNSTEKGDLSSESTVSRIRTEHFPLTLESARPSHTSQYLCASSESTGAQYFGPGTRLLVL.

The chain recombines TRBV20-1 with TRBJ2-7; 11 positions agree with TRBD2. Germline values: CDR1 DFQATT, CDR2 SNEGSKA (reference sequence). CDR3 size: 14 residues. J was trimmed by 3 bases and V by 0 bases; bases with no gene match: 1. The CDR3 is CSARDGTSGYEQYF. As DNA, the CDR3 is TGCAGTGCTAGAGACGGGACTAGCGGCTACGAGCAGTACTTC.

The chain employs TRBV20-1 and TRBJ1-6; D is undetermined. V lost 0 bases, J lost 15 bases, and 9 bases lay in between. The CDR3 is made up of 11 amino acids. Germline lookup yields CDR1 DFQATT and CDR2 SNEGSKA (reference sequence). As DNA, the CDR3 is TGCAGTGCTAGAGATATGCCTCTCCTCCACTTT. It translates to CSARDMPLLHF.

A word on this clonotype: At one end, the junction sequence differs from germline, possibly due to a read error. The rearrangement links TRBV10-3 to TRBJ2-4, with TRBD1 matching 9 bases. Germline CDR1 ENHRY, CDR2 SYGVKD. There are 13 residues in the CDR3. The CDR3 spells CAISEFDGQGHSF. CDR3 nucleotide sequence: TGTGCCATCAGTGAATTCGACGGACAGGGGCATAGCTTC.

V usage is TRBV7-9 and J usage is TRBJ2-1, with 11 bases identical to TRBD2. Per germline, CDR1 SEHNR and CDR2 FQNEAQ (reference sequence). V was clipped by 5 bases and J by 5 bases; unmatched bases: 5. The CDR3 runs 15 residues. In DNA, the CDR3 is TGTGCCAGCAGCGATAGCGGGAGGGCCGACAATGAGCAGTTCTTC. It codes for CASSDSGRADNEQFF.

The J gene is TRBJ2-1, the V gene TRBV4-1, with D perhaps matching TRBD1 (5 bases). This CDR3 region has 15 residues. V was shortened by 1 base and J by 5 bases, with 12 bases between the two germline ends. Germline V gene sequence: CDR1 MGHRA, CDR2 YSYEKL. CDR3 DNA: TGCGCCAGCAGCCAAGTACGGGCAGGGAACAATGAGCAGTTCTTC. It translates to CASSQVRAGNNEQFF.

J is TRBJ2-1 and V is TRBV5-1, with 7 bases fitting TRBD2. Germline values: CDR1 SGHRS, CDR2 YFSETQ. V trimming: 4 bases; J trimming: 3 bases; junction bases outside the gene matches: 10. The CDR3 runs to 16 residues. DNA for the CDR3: TGCGCCAGCAGCCTAGGGACTACCCAGCTCTACAATGAGCAGTTCTTC. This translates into CASSLGTTQLYNEQFF. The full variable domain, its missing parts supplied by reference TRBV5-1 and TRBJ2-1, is KAGVTQTPRYLIKTRGQQVTLSCSPISGHRSVSWYQQTPGQGLQFLFEYFSETQRNKGNFPGRFSGRQFSNSRSEMNVSTLELGDSALYLCASSLGTTQLYNEQFFGPGTRLTVL.

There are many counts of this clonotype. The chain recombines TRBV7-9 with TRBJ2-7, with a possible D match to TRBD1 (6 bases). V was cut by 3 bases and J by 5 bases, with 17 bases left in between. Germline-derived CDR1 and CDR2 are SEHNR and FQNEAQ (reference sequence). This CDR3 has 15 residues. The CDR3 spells CASSLDPLRGNEQYF. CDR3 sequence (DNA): TGTGCCAGCAGCTTGGACCCTTTGAGGGGGAACGAGCAGTACTTC. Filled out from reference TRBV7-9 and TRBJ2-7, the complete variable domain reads DTGVSQNPRHKITKRGQNVTFRCDPISEHNRLYWYRQTLGQGPEFLTYFQNEAQLEKSRLLSDRFSAERPKGSFSTLEIQRTEQGDSAMYLCASSLDPLRGNEQYFGPGTRLTVT.

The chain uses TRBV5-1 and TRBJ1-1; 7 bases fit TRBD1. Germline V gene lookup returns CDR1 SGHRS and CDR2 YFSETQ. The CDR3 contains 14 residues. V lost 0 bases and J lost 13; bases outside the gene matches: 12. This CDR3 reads CASSLDPGTAAGFF. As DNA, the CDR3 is TGCGCCAGCAGCTTGGATCCCGGGACAGCGGCAGGTTTCTTT.

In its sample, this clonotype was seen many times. The CDR3 DNA is TGCAGCGTTGTTGTCCAGCGGGAGGGGCGGACCCAGTACTTC. Translated: CSVVVQREGRTQYF. The chain combines TRBV29-1 with TRBJ2-5; 10 bases are shared with TRBD2. Unmatched junction bases numbered 9, after V lost 4 bases and J lost 7 bases. Germline V gene data show CDR1 as SQVTM and CDR2 as ANQGSEA. The CDR3 sequence is 14 residues long.

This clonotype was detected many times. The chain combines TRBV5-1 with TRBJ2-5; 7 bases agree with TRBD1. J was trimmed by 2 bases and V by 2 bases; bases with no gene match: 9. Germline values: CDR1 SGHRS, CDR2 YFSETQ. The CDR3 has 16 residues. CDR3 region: CASSFSGGDFQETQYF. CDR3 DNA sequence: TGCGCCAGCAGCTTCTCAGGGGGAGACTTTCAAGAGACCCAGTACTTC.

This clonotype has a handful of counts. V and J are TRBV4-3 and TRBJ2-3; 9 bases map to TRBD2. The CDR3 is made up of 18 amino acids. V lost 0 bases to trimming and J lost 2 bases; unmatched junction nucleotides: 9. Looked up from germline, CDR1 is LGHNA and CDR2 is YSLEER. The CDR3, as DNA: TGCGCCAGCAGCCAAGAGGGGATAGCGGGGGACACCACAGATACGCAGTATTTT. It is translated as CASSQEGIAGDTTDTQYF.

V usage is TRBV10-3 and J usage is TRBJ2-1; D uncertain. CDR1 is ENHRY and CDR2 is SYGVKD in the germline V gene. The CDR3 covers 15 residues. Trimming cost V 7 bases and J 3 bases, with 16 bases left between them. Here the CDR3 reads CAIMTPSLNYNEQFF. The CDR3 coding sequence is TGTGCCATCATGACCCCTAGTCTTAACTACAATGAGCAGTTCTTC.

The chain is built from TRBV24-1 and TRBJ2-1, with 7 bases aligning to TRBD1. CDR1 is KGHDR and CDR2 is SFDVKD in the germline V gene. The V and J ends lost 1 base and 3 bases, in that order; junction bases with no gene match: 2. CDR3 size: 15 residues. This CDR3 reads CATSDFRDSYNEQFF. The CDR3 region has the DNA TGTGCCACCAGTGATTTCCGGGACAGCTACAATGAGCAGTTCTTC.

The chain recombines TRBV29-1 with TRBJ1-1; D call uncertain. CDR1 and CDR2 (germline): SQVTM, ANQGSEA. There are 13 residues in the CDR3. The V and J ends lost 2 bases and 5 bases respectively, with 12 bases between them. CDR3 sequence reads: CSVERHSGTEAFF. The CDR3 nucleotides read TGCAGCGTTGAAAGGCACAGCGGGACTGAAGCTTTCTTT. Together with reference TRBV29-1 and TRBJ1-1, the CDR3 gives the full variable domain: SAVISQKPSRDICQRGTSLTIQCQVDSQVTMMFWYRQQPGQSLTLIATANQGSEATYESGFVIDKFPISRPNLTFSTLTVSNMSPEDSSIYLCSVERHSGTEAFFGQGTRLTVV.

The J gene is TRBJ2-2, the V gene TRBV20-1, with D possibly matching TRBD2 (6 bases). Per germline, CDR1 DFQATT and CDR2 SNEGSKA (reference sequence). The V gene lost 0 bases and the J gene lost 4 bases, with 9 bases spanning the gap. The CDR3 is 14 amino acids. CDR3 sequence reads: CSARDGGATGELFF. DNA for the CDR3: TGCAGTGCTAGAGACGGCGGGGCCACCGGGGAGCTGTTTTTT.

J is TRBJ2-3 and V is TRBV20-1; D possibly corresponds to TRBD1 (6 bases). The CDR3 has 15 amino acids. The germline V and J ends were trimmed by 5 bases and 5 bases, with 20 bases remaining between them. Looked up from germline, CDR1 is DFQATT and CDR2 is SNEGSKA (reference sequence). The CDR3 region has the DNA TGCAGTGCTGGTATCAGGGGAACCCTGGGAGATACGCAGTATTTT. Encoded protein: CSAGIRGTLGDTQYF.

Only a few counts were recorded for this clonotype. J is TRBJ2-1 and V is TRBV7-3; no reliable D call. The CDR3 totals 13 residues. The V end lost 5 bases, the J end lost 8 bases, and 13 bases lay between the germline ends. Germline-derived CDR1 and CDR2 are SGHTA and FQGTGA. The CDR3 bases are TGTGCCAGCAGCGGTGGACCGGCGGATGAGCAGTTCTTC. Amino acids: CASSGGPADEQFF. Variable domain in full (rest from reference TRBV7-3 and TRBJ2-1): GAGVSQTPSNKVTEKGKYVELRCDPISGHTALYWYRQSLGQGPEFLIYFQGTGAADDSGLPNDRFFAVRPEGSVSTLKIQRTERGDSAVYLCASSGGPADEQFFGPGTRLTVL.

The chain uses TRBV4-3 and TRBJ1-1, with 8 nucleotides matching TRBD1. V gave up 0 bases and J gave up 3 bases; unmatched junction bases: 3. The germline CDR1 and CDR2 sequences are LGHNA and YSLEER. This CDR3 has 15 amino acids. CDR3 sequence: CASSQDQGADTEAFF. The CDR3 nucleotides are TGCGCCAGCAGCCAAGATCAGGGGGCTGACACTGAAGCTTTCTTT.

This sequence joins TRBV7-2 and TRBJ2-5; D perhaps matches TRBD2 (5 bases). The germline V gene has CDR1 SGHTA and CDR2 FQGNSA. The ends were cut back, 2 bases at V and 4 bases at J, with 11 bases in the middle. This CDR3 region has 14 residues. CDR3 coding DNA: TGTGCCAGCAGCTTATTGTACGGAGGAGAGACCCAGTACTTC. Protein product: CASSLLYGGETQYF.

CDR3 nucleotides: TGTGCCAGCAGAAAGGACCCCAGGCTCTCGGGGGAAACAGTGGAGCTGTTTTTT. As protein: CASRKDPRLSGETVELFF. The chain recombines TRBV6-2 or TRBV6-3 with TRBJ2-2, with D maybe TRBD2 (6 bases). V lost 6 bases and J 10 bases, leaving 30 bases between the germline ends. This CDR3 comprises 18 residues. Germline V gene lookup returns CDR1 MNHEY and CDR2 SVGEGT.

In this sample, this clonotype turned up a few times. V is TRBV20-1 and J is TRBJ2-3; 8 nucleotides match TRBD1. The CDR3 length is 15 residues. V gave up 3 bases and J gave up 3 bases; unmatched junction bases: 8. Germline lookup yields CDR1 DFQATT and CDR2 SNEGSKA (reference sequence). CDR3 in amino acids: CSASWAGGSTDTQYF. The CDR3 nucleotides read TGCAGTGCTAGCTGGGCAGGGGGCTCAACAGATACGCAGTATTTT.

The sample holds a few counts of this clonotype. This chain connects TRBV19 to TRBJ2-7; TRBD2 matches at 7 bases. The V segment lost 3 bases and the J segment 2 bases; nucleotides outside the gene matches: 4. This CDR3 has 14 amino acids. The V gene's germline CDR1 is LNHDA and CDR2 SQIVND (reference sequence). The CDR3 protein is CASSMLAETYEQYF. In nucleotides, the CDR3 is TGTGCCAGTAGTATGCTAGCGGAGACCTACGAGCAGTACTTC.